This note documents a single T cell receptor (beta chain) sequence. This entry comes from a study of shared T cell receptors in the human thymus. Germline V gene lookup returns CDR1 SGDLS and CDR2 YYNGEE. V lost 6 bases to trimming and J lost 0 bases, with 9 bases between them. There are 13 residues in the CDR3. TCRdb's copy holds only in-frame clones and misses some; the assay was immunoSEQ multiplex PCR. The table records hundreds of thousands of clones, around 87% of them present only once. The same sample was also used in a study of human thymus T cells. That work contributes: Resections from corrective heart surgery provided thymus tissue. Among unrelated individuals, related research reported thymic repertoires that overlapped highly.

The chain recombines TRBV9 with TRBJ1-1; D may be TRBD1 (5 bases). What was sequenced was thymocytes. The sequence was collected from a boy younger than two with a congenital heart defect. CDR3 sequence: CASNSTVNTEAFF. CDR3 nucleotide sequence: TGTGCCAGCAACTCGACAGTGAACACTGAAGCTTTCTTT. Variable domain in full (rest from reference TRBV9 and TRBJ1-1): DSGVTQTPKHLITATGQRVTLRCSPRSGDLSVYWYQQSLDQGLQFLIQYYNGEERAKGNILERFSAQQFPDLHSELNLSSLELGDSALYFCASNSTVNTEAFFGQGTRLTVV.